One sample yielded the 20 T cell receptor beta chains listed below, sequenced in a study of T-cell reconstitution after alpha-beta-depleted transplantation in children. For TCRbeta, the library was prepared with unique molecular identifiers. In TCRdb, the PCR reads were re-called with MiXCR into one record per CDR3 protein. The repertoire has a few hundred thousand distinct CDR3 sequences, under 13% of them found once; the top ten carry under 3%. The material was PBMCs from the stem cell graft donor, obtained from the stem cell graft. These receptors all stem from a human donor who donated a stem cell graft to a child with acute lymphoblastic leukemia.

This clonotype was seen repeatedly, ten times or more. Written as DNA, the CDR3 is TGCAGTGCTAGAGACAGGGGGCTGAACACTGAAGCTTTCTTT. Translated, it gives CSARDRGLNTEAFF. The rearrangement joins TRBV20-1 to TRBJ1-1; 8 bases are shared with TRBD1. V dropped 0 bases and J dropped 0; count of bases not matched to a gene: 0. Per the germline V gene, CDR1 is DFQATT and CDR2 is SNEGSKA (reference sequence). The CDR3 has 14 amino acids.

The sample holds a few counts of this clonotype. The chain has TRBV28 and TRBJ1-2; D unclear. The length of the CDR3 is 12 residues. Per the germline V gene, CDR1 is MDHEN and CDR2 is SYDVKM. The ends were cut back, 5 bases at V and 5 bases at J, with 9 bases in the middle. The CDR3 loop is CASSLKAYGYTF. Here the CDR3 DNA reads TGTGCCAGCAGTCTAAAGGCGTATGGCTACACCTTC.

The V call is TRBV12-3 or TRBV12-4, the J call TRBJ1-2; D may be TRBD1 (5 bases). Trimming stripped 5 bases from V and 8 bases from J, with 15 bases between. The CDR3 totals 13 residues. The CDR3 bases are TGTGCCAGCAGTCCTGGGACGTTCGGGGGCTACACCTTC. It encodes CASSPGTFGGYTF.

A few counts support this clonotype. This rearrangement joins TRBV20-1 to TRBJ2-5, with a tentative D call TRBD2 (6 bases). CDR1 DFQATT and CDR2 SNEGSKA come from the germline V gene (reference sequence). The V end was cut by 4 bases, the J end by 4 bases, with 13 bases between. The CDR3 has 13 residues. This chain's CDR3 is CSANWRDPETQYF. In DNA, the CDR3 is TGCAGTGCTAATTGGAGGGATCCAGAGACCCAGTACTTC.

There are many counts of this clonotype. This chain links TRBV5-5 with TRBJ2-7; 8 bases are a match to TRBD1. The V gene end was trimmed by 0 bases and the J gene end by 0 bases; junction bases not matched to a gene: 5. The CDR3 totals 16 residues. CDR1 and CDR2 from the germline V gene are SGHKS and YYEKEE (reference sequence). The CDR3 nucleotides read TGTGCCAGCAGCTTGGACAGGGGGGCAACCTCCTACGAGCAGTACTTC. Protein product: CASSLDRGATSYEQYF.

The chain uses TRBV15 and TRBJ2-1; D may be TRBD2 (5 bases). Germline CDR1 is LNHNV and CDR2 is YYDKDF (reference sequence). This CDR3 is 14 amino acids long. V was trimmed by 1 base and J by 7 bases, leaving 11 bases between them. The CDR3 here is CATSRVATGNEQFF. The CDR3 DNA sequence: TGTGCCACCAGCAGAGTGGCCACGGGGAATGAGCAGTTCTTC. The entire variable domain, with the rest obtained from reference TRBV15 and TRBJ2-1, is as follows: DAMVIQNPRYQVTQFGKPVTLSCSQTLNHNVMYWYQQKSSQAPKLLFHYYDKDFNNEADTPDNFQSRRPNTSFCFLDIRSPGLGDTAMYLCATSRVATGNEQFFGPGTRLTVL.

This clonotype was detected only a few times. The chain combines TRBV15 with TRBJ2-7, with D possibly called TRBD1 or TRBD2 (6 bases each). Germline CDR1 LNHNV, CDR2 YYDKDF (reference sequence). Deletions cut 5 bases from V and 2 bases from J, with 22 bases between. CDR3 length: 17 residues. In nucleotides, the CDR3 is TGTGCCACCAGCGGGGAGCGCGTGGGGGGCTCACCCTACGAGCAGTACTTC. Residues: CATSGERVGGSPYEQYF.

This clonotype was picked up many times. The chain has TRBV4-2 and TRBJ2-1, with 8 bases identical to TRBD2. The V segment lost 2 bases and the J segment 6 bases; nucleotides outside the gene matches: 6. Per germline, CDR1 LGHNA and CDR2 YNFKEQ. The CDR3 sequence is 15 residues long. The DNA for the CDR3 is TGTGCCAGCAGCCAAACCGGGACTAGAGCCAATGAGCAGTTCTTC. It is translated as CASSQTGTRANEQFF.

The chain employs TRBV24-1 and TRBJ2-3; 8 bases map to TRBD1. The J segment lost 10 bases and the V segment lost 4 bases, leaving 9 bases of the junction unmatched. The length of the CDR3 is 14 residues. Germline V CDR1 and CDR2: KGHDR, SFDVKD. CDR3 in amino acids: CATSDAPTGGSQYF. CDR3 nucleotides: TGTGCCACCAGTGACGCACCTACAGGGGGATCGCAGTATTTT.

This clonotype appeared a few times. The CDR3 DNA follows: TGCGCCAGCAGCACAGGGGAAGGTGAAGAAAAACTGTTTTTT. Translated, it gives CASSTGEGEEKLFF. The gene calls are TRBV5-1 and TRBJ1-4, with 7 bases lining up with TRBD1. The CDR3 is 14 amino acids. Germline loops: CDR1 SGHRS, CDR2 YFSETQ. V was pared by 4 bases and J by 8 bases, with 8 bases of the junction left unmatched.

Ten or more counts support this clonotype. The CDR3 here is CSARSFSYEQYF. DNA for the CDR3: TGCAGTGCTAGATCCTTTAGTTACGAGCAGTACTTC. The chain has TRBV20-1 and TRBJ2-7; no firm D call. The CDR3 runs to 12 residues. Looked up from germline, CDR1 is DFQATT and CDR2 is SNEGSKA (reference sequence). With 2 bases removed from V and 4 bases from J, the gap between germline ends came to 9 bases.

This clonotype showed up just a few times. CDR3 nucleotides: TGCAGTGCTATCCGGGACAGCTCCTACGAGCAGTACTTC. This gives the protein CSAIRDSSYEQYF. This rearrangement joins TRBV20-1 to TRBJ2-7, with 7 bases lining up with TRBD1. This CDR3 comprises 13 residues. V dropped 4 bases and J dropped 0; count of bases not matched to a gene: 3. CDR1 and CDR2 from the germline V gene are DFQATT and SNEGSKA (reference sequence).

The sample holds many counts of this clonotype. The rearrangement uses TRBV7-3 and TRBJ2-1, with TRBD2 matching 9 bases. J was trimmed by 7 bases and V by 5 bases; bases with no gene match: 9. The germline CDR1 and CDR2 sequences are SGHTA and FQGTGA. CDR3 length: 15 amino acids. This CDR3 is CASSPPGLAINEQFF. In DNA form, the CDR3 reads TGTGCCAGCAGCCCACCGGGACTAGCAATAAATGAGCAGTTCTTC.

The chain is built from TRBV5-4 and TRBJ2-5; 9 bases are a match to TRBD2. V lost 4 bases, J lost 5 bases, and 12 bases stayed unmatched. This CDR3 spans 16 amino acids. The germline V gene has CDR1 SGHNT and CDR2 YYREEE (reference sequence). The CDR3 here is CASSPEVAGDLETQYF. The CDR3 DNA reads TGTGCCAGCAGCCCCGAGGTAGCGGGAGATTTGGAGACCCAGTACTTC.

J is TRBJ1-1 and V is TRBV5-1, with D perhaps TRBD1 (5 bases). CDR3 length: 15 residues. V was pared by 1 base and J by 3 bases, with 13 bases between. The germline V gene has CDR1 SGHRS and CDR2 YFSETQ. The CDR3 loop reads CASSLSRMGDTEAFF. In DNA, the CDR3 is TGCGCCAGCAGCTTGTCGAGGATGGGGGACACTGAAGCTTTCTTT.

CDR3 loop: CATTRDSFSGANVLTF. The CDR3 coding sequence is TGTGCCACCACCCGGGACAGCTTCTCTGGGGCCAACGTCCTGACTTTC. The chain employs TRBV15 and TRBJ2-6; 7 positions agree with TRBD1. The V and J ends lost 7 bases and 0 bases, in that order; junction bases with no gene match: 6. Germline assignment: CDR1 LNHNV and CDR2 YYDKDF (reference sequence). The CDR3 length is 16 residues.

The sample holds a few counts of this clonotype. This chain uses TRBV7-9 with TRBJ2-7; a weak D match, TRBD2 (5 bases). V lost 7 bases to trimming and J lost 3 bases, with 19 bases between them. The CDR3 has 15 residues. Germline lookup yields CDR1 SEHNR and CDR2 FQNEAQ (reference sequence). DNA of the CDR3: TGTGCCAGCACCTCAGCGGATCAAAACTTCTACGAGCAGTACTTC. Translated: CASTSADQNFYEQYF.

This clonotype was seen a handful of times. The V gene is TRBV7-8, the J gene TRBJ2-3; D perhaps matches TRBD2 (5 bases). The germline V gene has CDR1 SGHVS and CDR2 FQNEAQ. The CDR3 length is 15 residues. Trimming pared 5 bases from V and 0 bases from J, leaving 12 bases between. The CDR3 nucleotides are TGTGCCAGCAGCCCCGTGAGGACTAGCACAGATACGCAGTATTTT. Its translation is CASSPVRTSTDTQYF.

This clonotype has just a few counts. The V call is TRBV15, the J call TRBJ2-2; no reliable D call. V was shortened by 4 bases and J by 7 bases, with 10 bases between the two germline ends. CDR1 is LNHNV and CDR2 is YYDKDF in the germline V gene (reference sequence). The CDR3 is 13 residues long. Here the CDR3 reads CATSTGSSGELFF. The CDR3, as DNA: TGTGCCACCAGCACCGGTTCTAGCGGGGAGCTGTTTTTT.

This clonotype has more than one count but fewer than ten. The chain couples TRBV4-2 to TRBJ2-1; D perhaps matches TRBD1 (5 bases). Between the trimmed V and J ends, which lost 0 bases and 3 bases, there was a span of 12 bases. The CDR3 totals 16 residues. CDR1 LGHNA and CDR2 YNFKEQ come from the germline V gene. The DNA for the CDR3 is TGTGCCAGCAGCCAAGATGACAGTTCAGGCTACAATGAGCAGTTCTTC. Encoded protein: CASSQDDSSGYNEQFF.